These 4 T cell receptor beta chains originate from one sample sequenced in a study of T cell repertoires in cytomegalovirus infection. Each CDR3 protein gets one entry after TCRdb re-called the reads with MiXCR. The sample consists of 350,000 to 500,000 distinct CDR3 sequences, approximately 31% of them appearing once. Sequencing was carried out using PBMCs. Every receptor here comes from a human donor in good health (CMV status not recorded). Some clones in this sample may be carry-over from other donors' samples.

The chain has TRBV4-3 and TRBJ1-1, with D unresolved. Per germline, CDR1 LGHNA and CDR2 YSLEER. CDR3 length equals 14 residues. The V end lost 0 bases, the J end lost 10 bases, and 15 bases lay between the germline ends. The CDR3 DNA reads as TGCGCCAGCAGCCAAGATCCATCAGGTGGCAGAGCTTTCTTT. Translated: CASSQDPSGGRAFF.

Turning to this clonotype: A junction end diverges from the germline sequence, so it may reflect a read error. The rearrangement uses TRBV7-8 and TRBJ2-1; 11 bases agree with TRBD1. This CDR3 spans 17 amino acids. The germline gives CDR1 SGHVS, CDR2 FQNEAQ. Here the CDR3 DNA reads TGTGCCAGAAGCTTAGATCGCGGGACAGGGGGGTACAATGAGCAGTTCTTC. Residues: CARSLDRGTGGYNEQFF.

This clonotype turned up a few times. In DNA, the CDR3 is TGCAGTCCCCGCCGGGGGTACTCCTATAATTCACCCCTCCACTTT. This gives the protein CSPRRGYSYNSPLHF. This chain connects TRBV20-1 to TRBJ1-6; perhaps TRBD1 as D (5 bases). V was pared by 8 bases and J by 0 bases, with 14 bases between. The length of the CDR3 is 15 residues. From germline, CDR1 is DFQATT and CDR2 SNEGSKA (reference sequence).

The genes are TRBV7-9 and TRBJ1-1; a weak D match, TRBD1 (6 bases). Trimming left V 5 bases short and J 1 base short, with 14 bases between. Germline V CDR1 and CDR2: SEHNR, FQNEAQ (reference sequence). The CDR3 has 15 residues. Here the CDR3 reads CASSVVGRGNTEAFF. The CDR3 region has the DNA TGTGCCAGCAGCGTGGTGGGCAGGGGGAACACTGAAGCTTTCTTT.